This T cell receptor beta chain originates from a study of blood T cell repertoires in COVID-19 (dated by TCRdb to the early 2020s). In terms of the full investigation: Samples from collaborators originated in the United States, Italy and Spain and spanned both the acute and convalescent phases of COVID-19. The prospective study material was composed of cDNA or gDNA derived from T cells, B-cell-depleted T cells, or PBMCs. Sample metadata almost always included a de-identified subject ID, COVID-19 status, age in years and sex. The dataset comprised deeply sampled blood TCRbeta repertoires from subjects exposed to, actively infected with, or recovered from COVID-19. The repertoires were released in a freely available public database intended as a resource for research on the immune response to SARS-CoV-2. Samples came from the ongoing ImmuneRACE study (first 160 participants) plus 1,254 subjects from 6 global collaborators. Where available, HLA class I and class II types were taken from metadata supplied by the sample provider and were not determined by assay-based typing. The full study reports these points: The quantity of clinical and demographic metadata differed by source and by participant and was supplied without curation.

From the cysteine up to the phenylalanine, the CDR3 has a length of 15 residues. CDR3 DNA is the only sequence kept; it has 45 bases, read in frame from the first base. Compared with germline, V lacks 5 bases and J lacks 8 bases; bases without a gene match: 9. In the germline V gene (reference sequence), CDR1 corresponds to WNHNN and CDR2 to SYGVQD. Worth noting for this clone: No antigen is known for it. Per-nucleotide qualities are absent, and no much larger clonotype sits a single base away.

TCRbeta CDR3 regions were amplified from genomic DNA by means of the immunoSEQ Assay, a bias-controlled multiplex PCR. The published analysis was carried out like this. The number of nucleated cells in each sample was estimated by amplification of reference gene primers within the assay. Sequence reads were collapsed and filtered to measure the absolute abundance of every unique TCRbeta CDR3 rearrangement. For each sample, productive Simpson clonality was calculated as the square root of Simpson's diversity index across productive rearrangements. The immuneACCESS repertoire file appears here via TCRdb, limited to in-frame rearrangements. These files lack a portion of the clones; in checked studies, under half of the deficit traces to unresolved V genes, and the cause of the others is not known. V, J and clone size were drawn from that table, and D and trimming were deduced from the DNA. Present in this sample are roughly 68,000 clones, more than 70% of which were seen just once. The top ten clonotypes cover 7.5% to 9% of the sample.

Each collaborating institution followed its own protocols to collect whole blood in K2EDTA tubes. Collaborator samples were shipped for TCRbeta analysis as frozen whole blood, isolated PBMCs, or DNA extracted from either sample type. The chain couples TRBV10-1 to TRBJ1-4, with TRBD1 matching 9 junction bases. The specimen was peripheral blood. The clonotype originates from a man in his fifties with active COVID-19. The DNA reads as follows: TGCGCCAGCAGTCGGCCGGGACAGGGAGGAGAAAAACTGTTTTTT. Protein translation: CASSRPGQGGEKLFF.